A single sample gave rise to the 21 T cell receptor beta chains below, sequenced in a study of T cell responses to AZD1222 COVID-19 vaccine (dated by TCRdb to the early 2020s). What this sample's time point label stands for: baseline before first vaccination. The protocol used for the library was the immunoSEQ multiplex PCR assay. Entries here come from immuneACCESS through TCRdb and include only in-frame sequences with V and J called. Some clones fail to appear in such tables; in the studies checked, an unresolved V gene covers under half of the shortfall, and the cause of the remainder is unknown. Recorded for this sample are roughly 180,000 clones; roughly nine tenths of them occurred a single time. The ten largest clones represent around 2% of the sample. Sequencing used peripheral blood, obtained on day 0 of AZD1222 vaccination. These TCRs come from an adult in good health.

Note on this clone: The junction and the germline gene differ at one end; a read error may be behind it. J is TRBJ2-7 and V is TRBV6-4; D tentatively fits TRBD1 or TRBD2 (6 bases each). The V gene's germline CDR1 is MRHNA and CDR2 SNTAGT. The CDR3 covers 14 residues. The CDR3 region is CASSERGANRALDF. CDR3 DNA sequence: TGTGCCAGCAGTGAAAGGGGGGCTAACAGAGCCTTAGATTTC.

The V and J genes are TRBV9 and TRBJ1-6; D call uncertain. Germline V gene data show CDR1 as SGDLS and CDR2 as YYNGEE. The V end was cut by 0 bases, the J end by 8 bases, with 12 bases between. There are 15 residues in the CDR3. CDR3 coding DNA: TGTGCCAGCAGCGTAGGTCGGACGGAATATTCACCCCTCCACTTT. It codes for CASSVGRTEYSPLHF.

V and J are TRBV5-8 and TRBJ2-2; D ambiguous. The CDR3 is 16 amino acids. Germline CDR1 and CDR2: SGHTS and YDEGEE. V dropped 0 bases and J dropped 2 bases, with 11 bases sitting between them. The chain's CDR3 is CASSLVPDLNTGELFF. DNA of the CDR3: TGTGCCAGCAGCTTGGTCCCAGACTTAAACACCGGGGAGCTGTTTTTT.

The genes are TRBV5-6 and TRBJ1-5, with D unresolved. The V and J ends lost 4 bases and 0 bases respectively, with 11 bases between them. This CDR3 spans 15 amino acids. Germline V gene data show CDR1 as SGHDT and CDR2 as YYEEEE. The CDR3 spells CASSNGPHSNQPQHF. Here the CDR3 DNA reads TGTGCCAGCAGCAATGGACCCCATAGCAATCAGCCCCAGCATTTT.

The chain combines TRBV7-3 with TRBJ2-4; the D gene is possibly TRBD1 (6 bases). The germline gives CDR1 SGHTA, CDR2 FQGTGA. The CDR3 has 13 residues. V was pared by 2 bases and J by 10 bases, with 12 bases between. The CDR3 DNA reads TGTGCCAGCAGCTTAGACGAAGGGGGAATTCAGTACTTC. The encoded protein is CASSLDEGGIQYF.

V is TRBV27 and J is TRBJ1-2, with 8 nucleotides matching TRBD1. The J segment lost 7 bases and the V segment lost 4 bases, leaving 11 bases of the junction unmatched. Germline V gives CDR1 MNHEY, CDR2 SMNVEV (reference sequence). The CDR3 contains 15 residues. CDR3 nucleotides: TGTGCCAGCAGTTGGTTTCCCGACAGGGGCAGTGGCTACACCTTC. It is translated as CASSWFPDRGSGYTF.

The CDR3 sequence is CASSLQGGTNEQFF. The CDR3 region has the DNA TGCGCCAGCAGCTTACAGGGGGGAACCAATGAGCAGTTCTTC. V is TRBV5-1 and J is TRBJ2-1; TRBD1 matches at 8 bases. V shed 2 bases and J 6 bases; nucleotides not matched to a gene: 4. Germline V gene data show CDR1 as SGHRS and CDR2 as YFSETQ. There are 14 residues in the CDR3.

This sequence joins TRBV28 and TRBJ1-3; D is unresolved. The V gene lost 2 bases and the J gene lost 4 bases, with 15 bases spanning the gap. The CDR3 sequence is 16 residues long. Germline V CDR1 and CDR2: MDHEN, SYDVKM. Written as DNA, the CDR3 is TGTGCCAGCAGTTTAGTAGGGTCTGTGGGAGGAAACACCATATATTTT. This translates into CASSLVGSVGGNTIYF.

The CDR3 DNA sequence: TGTGCCAGCAGCCTCCCGGACAGCTATGGCTACACCTTC. The encoded protein is CASSLPDSYGYTF. J is TRBJ1-2 and V is TRBV5-6, with D maybe TRBD1 (6 bases). The CDR3 is made up of 13 amino acids. The V gene lost 4 bases and the J gene lost 4 bases, with 11 bases spanning the gap. Germline V lookup: CDR1 SGHDT, CDR2 YYEEEE.

V gene TRBV19 combines with J gene TRBJ1-5; D remains unclear. From germline, CDR1 is LNHDA and CDR2 SQIVND (reference sequence). There are 14 residues in the CDR3. V lost 3 bases and J lost 4, with 10 bases in between. Here the CDR3 DNA reads TGTGCCAGTAGTATGGTTGGACCGAATCAGCCCCAGCATTTT. As protein: CASSMVGPNQPQHF.

V is TRBV6-1 and J is TRBJ2-7; D is undetermined. This CDR3 comprises 12 residues. The germline V gene has CDR1 MNHNS and CDR2 SASEGT. The V end lost 2 bases, the J end lost 1 base, and 3 bases lay between the germline ends. In nucleotides, the CDR3 is TGTGCCAGCAGTGAAAGGTCCTACGAGCAGTACTTC. The encoded protein is CASSERSYEQYF.

Only one count was recorded for this clone. V usage is TRBV7-2 and J usage is TRBJ1-2; D is undetermined. Germline V CDR1 and CDR2: SGHTA, FQGNSA. Trimming removed 5 bases at V and 4 bases at J, with 11 bases between. The CDR3 covers 13 residues. The CDR3 nucleotides read TGTGCCAGCAGCCCTACAACCTTCTATGGCTACACCTTC. This sequence encodes CASSPTTFYGYTF.

This clone has a single count. J is TRBJ1-1 and V is TRBV7-2; D remains unclear. V lost 3 bases and J lost 4, with 6 bases in between. The CDR3 is 12 residues long. The germline gives CDR1 SGHTA, CDR2 FQGNSA. In DNA, the CDR3 is TGTGCCAGCAGCTTTGGTACCACTGAAGCTTTCTTT. Translation gives CASSFGTTEAFF.

This clone has a single count. CDR3 coding DNA: TGTGCCAGCCTCCTGAACACTGAAGCTTTCTTT. It yields the protein CASLLNTEAFF. The chain employs TRBV6-5 and TRBJ1-1; D gene unclear. Trimming pared 8 bases from V and 0 bases from J, leaving 4 bases between. This CDR3 is 11 amino acids long. Germline CDR1 and CDR2: MNHEY and SVGAGI.

The table lists this clone with a few counts. V usage is TRBV7-2 and J usage is TRBJ2-1; 7 bases align to TRBD2. This CDR3 is 17 amino acids long. CDR1 and CDR2 from the germline V gene are SGHTA and FQGNSA. V trimming: 1 base; J trimming: 0 bases; junction bases outside the gene matches: 6. The CDR3 loop reads CASSLVSSGTSYNEQFF. In nucleotides, the CDR3 is TGTGCCAGCAGCTTAGTGTCTAGCGGTACCTCCTACAATGAGCAGTTCTTC. The full variable domain, its missing parts supplied by reference TRBV7-2 and TRBJ2-1, is GAGVSQSPSNKVTEKGKDVELRCDPISGHTALYWYRQSLGQGLEFLIYFQGNSAPDKSGLPSDRFSAERTGGSVSTLTIQRTQQEDSAVYLCASSLVSSGTSYNEQFFGPGTRLTVL.

This sequence joins TRBV7-9 and TRBJ1-4; TRBD1 is a possible D gene (5 bases). With 3 bases removed from V and 5 bases from J, the gap between germline ends came to 10 bases. This CDR3 comprises 14 residues. Germline CDR1 is SEHNR and CDR2 is FQNEAQ (reference sequence). CDR3 DNA sequence: TGTGCCAGCAGCTTCGGGGACCAGAATGAAAAACTGTTTTTT. It encodes CASSFGDQNEKLFF. Full variable domain (remainder filled in from reference TRBV7-9 and TRBJ1-4): DTGVSQNPRHKITKRGQNVTFRCDPISEHNRLYWYRQTLGQGPEFLTYFQNEAQLEKSRLLSDRFSAERPKGSFSTLEIQRTEQGDSAMYLCASSFGDQNEKLFFGSGTQLSVL.

The chain recombines TRBV12-5 with TRBJ2-5, with a weak D call TRBD2 (6 bases). There are 12 residues in the CDR3. Trimming took off 7 bases at V and 4 bases at J, with 10 bases between the two ends. Per the germline V gene, CDR1 is LGHNT and CDR2 is FRNRAP. The CDR3 spells CASAGVGETQYF. The DNA of the CDR3 is TGTGCTAGTGCGGGGGTCGGAGAGACCCAGTACTTC.

V and J are TRBV5-6 and TRBJ1-2; a weak D match, TRBD1 (5 bases). The CDR3 extends over 15 amino acids. CDR1 is SGHDT, CDR2 YYEEEE, per germline. The V end was cut by 2 bases, the J end by 3 bases, with 14 bases between. CDR3 DNA: TGTGCCAGCAGCTTTACTGCGGGGGACTACTATGGCTACACCTTC. Its translation is CASSFTAGDYYGYTF.

This chain uses TRBV6-5 with TRBJ1-4, with D unclear. Trimming shortened V by 6 bases and J by 0 bases, and 11 bases separated the two germline ends. The CDR3 has 15 amino acids. Germline assignment: CDR1 MNHEY and CDR2 SVGAGI. The CDR3 reads CASSRLVATNEKLFF. As DNA, the CDR3 is TGTGCCAGCAGCCGCCTGGTTGCAACTAATGAAAAACTGTTTTTT.

The gene calls are TRBV7-9 and TRBJ2-1, with D possibly being TRBD2 (5 bases). The CDR3 extends over 14 amino acids. The V and J ends lost 5 bases and 6 bases respectively, with 14 bases between them. CDR1 is SEHNR, CDR2 FQNEAQ, per germline (reference sequence). CDR3 sequence: CASSHKGETNEQFF. CDR3 bases: TGTGCCAGCAGCCACAAGGGAGAGACCAATGAGCAGTTCTTC.

The chain uses TRBV19 and TRBJ2-3; D gene ambiguous. CDR1 is LNHDA, CDR2 SQIVND, per germline (reference sequence). V shed 8 bases and J shed 2 bases, with 17 bases lying between them. CDR3 length: 15 amino acids. The CDR3 nucleotides are TGTGCCAGTCGGAACTCCCGGCCTTACACAGATACGCAGTATTTT. Its protein is CASRNSRPYTDTQYF.